This record looks at one T cell receptor beta chain sequence and its context. Its antigen is currently unknown. At the Johns Hopkins FTIC core, DNA taken from cultured CD4+ T cells was sequenced by way of the Oncomine TCR Beta short-read assay. In TCRdb, the PCR reads were re-called with MiXCR into one record per CDR3 protein. The sample lists about 14,000 distinct CDR3 sequences; roughly 26% were seen once. This sample is drawn from a study of vaccination and CD4 T cells after COVID-19. The study's findings and limits: Convalescent patients displayed spike mono-reactivity in 304 of 307 vaccine-specific clones. The analysis of convalescent patients involved relatively few individuals and lacked early post-infection timepoints.

The CDR3 length is 14 residues. V dropped 6 bases and J dropped 0 bases, with 12 bases sitting between them. Germline CDR1 DFQATT, CDR2 SNEGSKA (reference sequence). Treatment given: approximately nine-day PBMC culture with coronavirus spike peptide pools or control peptides (ViraFEST assay). The chain combines TRBV20-1 with TRBJ2-4, with D tentatively TRBD1 or TRBD2 (5 bases each). This material consisted of CD4+ T cells from blood, cultured in vitro, taken after SARS-CoV-2 vaccination. The sequence came from a human donor who had recovered from COVID-19. The CDR3 loop reads CSASGRLAKNIQYF. CDR3 DNA sequence: TGCAGTGCCTCGGGACGGCTAGCCAAAAACATTCAGTACTTC.